This TCR beta chain was sequenced during a study of T-cell reconstitution after alpha-beta-depleted transplantation in children. The table lists this clonotype with a few counts. The CDR3 covers 15 residues. Trimming stripped 5 bases from V and 0 bases from J, with 14 bases between. Germline CDR1 MNHEY, CDR2 SVGEGT. Unique molecular identifiers were incorporated during preparation of the TCRbeta library. MiXCR, run by TCRdb on the PCR reads, gives a single entry per CDR3 protein. Of 780,000 or so distinct CDR3 sequences detected, roughly 15% appear once; the ten largest clones hold roughly 5%. The chain recombines TRBV6-2 or TRBV6-3 with TRBJ2-7; TRBD2 might be the D (5 bases). This sequence originates from a male patient under 18 who had a stem cell transplant for acute lymphoblastic leukemia, so the T cells may come from the graft donor. This material consisted of PBMCs, mostly from graft donor cells, taken 360 days after TCRalphabeta/CD19-depleted stem cell transplant. DNA for the CDR3: TGTGCCAGCAGTCCTTACGCTAGCAGCTCCTACGAGCAGTACTTC. It specifies CASSPYASSSYEQYF.